Listed here are 4 T cell receptor beta chains from one sample, sequenced in a study of T cell clusters in autoimmune cytopenias. TRB rearrangements were amplified by touch-down multiplex PCR with mixed TRB-A/B primers. From its re-call of the multiplex PCR reads, TCRdb lists each CDR3 protein once, without DNA. Listed are about 6,500 distinct CDR3 sequences; around 59% falls within the top ten. TRB was amplified from approximately 250 ng of peripheral blood genomic DNA per sample. The data also belong to a second study, concerning T cell repertoires in aging, cancer and after chemotherapy.

The source material was peripheral blood. The receptors stem from a human donor in good health.

The chain links TRBV6-6 to TRBJ1-1. This CDR3 is 13 amino acids long. CDR1 is MNHNY and CDR2 is SVGAGI in the germline V gene (reference sequence). The CDR3 protein is CASTMYLTPEAFF.

The chain couples TRBV19 to TRBJ2-7; the TRBD1 assignment by TCRdb is unverifiable without DNA. The CDR3 covers 14 residues. CDR1 LNHDA and CDR2 SQIVND come from the germline V gene (reference sequence). The CDR3 spells CASKKLRDQGEQYF.

This chain links TRBV30 with TRBJ2-2. CDR1 and CDR2 from the germline V gene are GTSNPN and SVGIG (reference sequence). This CDR3 has 11 residues. The CDR3 protein is CAWSVRLELFF.

The chain employs TRBV19 and TRBJ2-4; TCRdb's assignment of TRBD1 cannot be checked, as there is no DNA. Per the germline V gene, CDR1 is LNHDA and CDR2 is SQIVND (reference sequence). The CDR3 spans 15 residues. The CDR3 sequence: CASSMAQGIVNIQYF. Filled out from reference TRBV19 and TRBJ2-4, the complete variable domain reads DGGITQSPKYLFRKEGQNVTLSCEQNLNHDAMYWYRQDPGQGLRLIYYSQIVNDFQKGDIAEGYSVSREKKESFPLTVTSAQKNPTAFYLCASSMAQGIVNIQYFGAGTRLSVL.